This is a list of T cell receptor beta chains from one sample in a study of cytomegalovirus exposure and HLA in healthy donors. Sequencing used immunoSEQ multiplex PCR; TCRdb keeps in-frame clones, though not all of them. The sample holds 110,000 to 150,000 clones, 65% to 85% seen once. The sequenced sample consisted of PBMCs. Every receptor here comes from a male donor in good health and CMV-seronegative. Each CDR3 is given with its conserved first and last residue. A D gene is named only where the DNA matches it firmly. Expanded clones are given a class, and other clones once, few, many or no size at all.

j_call: TRBJ1-3
v_call: TRBV4-1
d_call: .
clone_size: .
cdr3_nt: TGCGCCAGCAGCCAAGAGGAGCACAGGCCTACCACCATATATTTT
cdr3_aa: CASSQEEHRPTTIYF

j_call: TRBJ1-2
v_call: TRBV28
d_call: TRBD1
clone_size: .
cdr3_nt: TGTGCCAGCAGTAAATCCGGGACAGGGGGGGGCTACACCTTC
cdr3_aa: CASSKSGTGGGYTF

j_call: TRBJ2-3
v_call: TRBV6-5
d_call: TRBD2
clone_size: .
cdr3_nt: TGTGCCAGCAGAAAGCGGGGGGGCCCAGATACGCAGTATTTT
cdr3_aa: CASRKRGGPDTQYF

j_call: TRBJ2-5
v_call: TRBV9
d_call: .
clone_size: .
cdr3_nt: TGTGCCAGCGGGGCGGGGCCGGGAGAGACCCAGTACTTC
cdr3_aa: CASGAGPGETQYF

j_call: TRBJ1-6
v_call: TRBV28
d_call: TRBD1
clone_size: .
cdr3_nt: TGTGCCAGCAGTTCGGCCGGGACAGGGTATAATTCACCCCTCCACTTT
cdr3_aa: CASSSAGTGYNSPLHF

j_call: TRBJ2-7
v_call: TRBV6-4
d_call: TRBD2
clone_size: .
cdr3_nt: TGTGCCAGCAGGATAGAGACTAGCGGGCCCTACGAGCAGTACTTC
cdr3_aa: CASRIETSGPYEQYF

j_call: TRBJ2-2
v_call: TRBV7-3
d_call: TRBD1
clone_size: few
cdr3_nt: TGTGCCAGCAGCCCGGGACAGGGGAACACCGGGGAGCTGTTTTTT
cdr3_aa: CASSPGQGNTGELFF

j_call: TRBJ1-3
v_call: TRBV28
d_call: .
clone_size: .
cdr3_nt: TGTGCCAGCAGGCTGGGCACCAGCTCTGGAAACACCATATATTTT
cdr3_aa: CASRLGTSSGNTIYF

j_call: TRBJ2-3
v_call: TRBV2
d_call: .
clone_size: .
cdr3_nt: TGTGCCAGCCTAGCGAGCACAGATACGCAGTATTTT
cdr3_aa: CASLASTDTQYF

j_call: TRBJ1-4
v_call: TRBV5-6
d_call: TRBD1
clone_size: .
cdr3_nt: TGTGCCAGCACCGACAGGGGAAGAGTGGAGGAAAAACTGTTTTTT
cdr3_aa: CASTDRGRVEEKLFF

j_call: TRBJ1-2
v_call: TRBV27
d_call: TRBD1
clone_size: .
cdr3_nt: TGTGCCAGCAGTTTCGGGACAGGGTCCTATGGCTACACCTTC
cdr3_aa: CASSFGTGSYGYTF

j_call: TRBJ1-2
v_call: TRBV23-1
d_call: TRBD1
clone_size: .
cdr3_nt: TGCGCCAGCACTCCCCACGAGGCGGACAGGGGAGCTAACTATGGCTACACCTTC
cdr3_aa: CASTPHEADRGANYGYTF

j_call: TRBJ2-5
v_call: TRBV7-3
d_call: .
clone_size: .
cdr3_nt: TGTGCCAGCAGCTTAAATCCGGGTCCCCAAGAGACCCAGTACTTC
cdr3_aa: CASSLNPGPQETQYF

j_call: TRBJ1-2
v_call: TRBV7-6
d_call: TRBD1
clone_size: .
cdr3_nt: TGTGTCATTGCCGGGACAGACTATGGCTACACCTTC
cdr3_aa: CVIAGTDYGYTF

j_call: TRBJ2-7
v_call: TRBV6-6
d_call: .
clone_size: few
cdr3_nt: TGTGCCAGCAGTTACTCGGACACCTACGAGCAGTACTTC
cdr3_aa: CASSYSDTYEQYF

j_call: TRBJ2-1
v_call: TRBV6-1
d_call: .
clone_size: .
cdr3_nt: TGTGCCAGCACCCGAACTCAGGGTTATGAGCAGTTCTTC
cdr3_aa: CASTRTQGYEQFF

j_call: TRBJ1-1
v_call: TRBV28
d_call: TRBD1
clone_size: once
cdr3_nt: TGTGCCAGCAGTTGGGACAGGCCGAACACTGAAGCTTTCTTT
cdr3_aa: CASSWDRPNTEAFF

j_call: TRBJ2-2
v_call: TRBV10-3
d_call: TRBD1
clone_size: .
cdr3_nt: TGTGCCATCAGTAAAAAAGACTTATACAGGGGCTTGACGGGCGGAGGTGGTGTCGGGGAGCTGTTTTTT
cdr3_aa: CAISKKDLYRGLTGGGGVGELFF